Sequencing of this T cell receptor (beta chain) was carried out in a study of cytomegalovirus exposure and HLA in healthy donors. The data were produced by immunoSEQ multiplex PCR, yet TCRdb's version contains in-frame clones alone and is incomplete. The sample lists roughly 190,000 clones, more than 70% occurring once. Details on this clone: No antigen is known for it.

Whole-study findings and limits: Accounts indicate the classifier identified cytomegalovirus status with strong specificity and sensitivity. In vitro testing confirmed three CMV-associated chains as specific for CMV antigens.

The germline gives CDR1 ENHRY, CDR2 SYGVKD. Germline trimming cut 3 bases from V and 0 bases from J; bases unmatched to any gene: 8. CDR3 length equals 17 residues. Input material: PBMCs. This sequence was found in a woman aged 18-29 years in good health and CMV-seronegative. The V call is TRBV10-3, the J call TRBJ1-5, with TRBD1 matching 7 bases. The CDR3 spells CAISETLGTVSNQPQHF. Written as DNA, the CDR3 is TGTGCCATCAGTGAAACACTGGGGACAGTTAGCAATCAGCCCCAGCATTTT.